This T cell receptor beta chain emerged from a study of blood T cell repertoires in COVID-19. Repertoires were generated with immunoSEQ multiplex PCR, while TCRdb's copy carries only in-frame clones and drops some. The table includes some 97,000 clones, roughly 88% detected once. V lost 7 bases, J lost 2 bases, and 11 bases lay in between. Germline V gene sequence: CDR1 WSHSY, CDR2 SAAADI. The CDR3 has 13 residues. This clone was counted only a few times. This receptor was identified in a woman in her sixties or seventies with acute or convalescent COVID-19. This sequence joins TRBV10-2 and TRBJ1-1; no clear D gene. The source material was peripheral blood. CDR3 coding DNA: TGCGCCAGCACCAAGACACAAAACACTGAAGCTTTCTTT. Residues: CASTKTQNTEAFF.